This T cell receptor (beta chain) was recovered during a study of T cell responses to AZD1222 COVID-19 vaccine. The CDR3 covers 14 residues. Looked up from germline, CDR1 is SEHNR and CDR2 is FQNEAQ (reference sequence). Trimming removed 1 base from V and 5 bases from J; junction bases left unmatched: 4. Clones were sequenced by immunoSEQ multiplex PCR, and TCRdb holds only the in-frame ones, with some missing. The table has fewer than 150,000 clones, around 94% seen once. The sample was peripheral blood, taken 28 days after the second AZD1222 dose. The source of this sequence is an adult who received the AZD1222 COVID-19 vaccine. The chain employs TRBV7-9 and TRBJ1-2; TRBD1 agrees at 7 bases. The CDR3 bases are TGTGCCAGCAGCTTAGAAGGGGGCGCATATGGCTACACCTTC. It translates to CASSLEGGAYGYTF.